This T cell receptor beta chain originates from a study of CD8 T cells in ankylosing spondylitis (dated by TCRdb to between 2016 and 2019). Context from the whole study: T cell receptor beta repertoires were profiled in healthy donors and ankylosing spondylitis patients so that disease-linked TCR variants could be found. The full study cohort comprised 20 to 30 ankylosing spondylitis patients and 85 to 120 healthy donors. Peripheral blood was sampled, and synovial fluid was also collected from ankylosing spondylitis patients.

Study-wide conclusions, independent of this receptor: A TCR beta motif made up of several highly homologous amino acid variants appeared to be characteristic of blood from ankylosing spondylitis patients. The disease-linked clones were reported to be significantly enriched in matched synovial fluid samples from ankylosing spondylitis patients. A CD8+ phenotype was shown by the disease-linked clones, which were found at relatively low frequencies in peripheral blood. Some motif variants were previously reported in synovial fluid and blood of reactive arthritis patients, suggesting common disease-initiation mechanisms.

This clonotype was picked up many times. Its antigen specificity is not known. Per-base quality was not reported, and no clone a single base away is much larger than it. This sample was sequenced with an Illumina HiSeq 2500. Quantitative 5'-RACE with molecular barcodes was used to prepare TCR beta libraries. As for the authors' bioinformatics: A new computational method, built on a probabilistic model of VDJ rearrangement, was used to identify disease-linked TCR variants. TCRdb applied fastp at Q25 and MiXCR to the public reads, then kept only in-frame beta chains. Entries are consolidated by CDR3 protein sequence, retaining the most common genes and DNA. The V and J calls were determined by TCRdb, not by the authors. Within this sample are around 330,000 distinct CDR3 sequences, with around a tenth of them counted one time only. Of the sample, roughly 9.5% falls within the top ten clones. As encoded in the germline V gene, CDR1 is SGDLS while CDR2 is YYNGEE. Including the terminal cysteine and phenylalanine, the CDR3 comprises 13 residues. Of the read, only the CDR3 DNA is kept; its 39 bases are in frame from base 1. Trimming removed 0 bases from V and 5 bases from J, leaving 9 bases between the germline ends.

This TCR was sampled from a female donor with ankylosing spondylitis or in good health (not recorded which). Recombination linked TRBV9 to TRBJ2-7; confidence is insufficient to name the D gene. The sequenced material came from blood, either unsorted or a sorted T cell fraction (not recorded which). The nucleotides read TGTGCCAGCAGCGTAGACGCAAACGACGAGCAGTACTTC. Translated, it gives CASSVDANDEQYF.